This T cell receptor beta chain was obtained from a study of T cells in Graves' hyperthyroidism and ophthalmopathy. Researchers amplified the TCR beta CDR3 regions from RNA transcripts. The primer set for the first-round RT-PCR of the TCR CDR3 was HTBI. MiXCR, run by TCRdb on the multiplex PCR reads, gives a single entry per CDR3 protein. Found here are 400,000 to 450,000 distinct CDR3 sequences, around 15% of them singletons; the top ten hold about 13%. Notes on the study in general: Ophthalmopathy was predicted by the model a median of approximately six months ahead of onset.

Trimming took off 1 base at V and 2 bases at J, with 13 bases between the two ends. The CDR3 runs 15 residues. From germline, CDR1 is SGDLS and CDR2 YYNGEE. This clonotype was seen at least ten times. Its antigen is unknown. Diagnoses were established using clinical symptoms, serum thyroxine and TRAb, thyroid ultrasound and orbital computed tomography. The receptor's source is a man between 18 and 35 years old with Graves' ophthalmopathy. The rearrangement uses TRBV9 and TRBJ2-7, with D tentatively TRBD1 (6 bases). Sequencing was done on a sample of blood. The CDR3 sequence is CASSVQGSSTYEQYF. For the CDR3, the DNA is TGTGCCAGCAGCGTACAGGGGTCCAGCACCTACGAGCAGTACTTC.